A selection of T cell receptor beta chains follows, all from one sample in a study of glioma-infiltrating T cells after dendritic cell vaccination. The table came from immunoSEQ multiplex PCR; TCRdb's copy has only in-frame clones and leaves some out. Of roughly 85,000 clones in the sample, 85% were seen once. Sequencing used blood, obtained after dendritic cell vaccination. These receptor sequences come from a human donor with glioblastoma. Both conserved end residues are part of each CDR3. Each record gives: V gene, D gene, CDR3 length, clone size, J gene, CDR3 protein, CDR3 DNA. A D gene is named only where the DNA matches it firmly. For some rows the clone size is stated as once, few or many, or as a class when expanded; others skip it.

TRBV30,TRBD1,19,.,TRBJ2-7,CAWSVGQGALGGVYYEQYF,TGTGCCTGGAGTGTAGGACAGGGCGCTTTGGGCGGGGTCTACTACGAGCAGTACTTC
TRBV23-1,TRBD1,18,.,TRBJ1-2,CASSQSPDRGKRWYGYTF,TGCGCCAGCAGTCAATCGCCGGACAGGGGAAAACGTTGGTATGGCTACACCTTC
TRBV2,TRBD2,15,once,TRBJ2-1,CASRPRTSAYNEQFF,TGTGCCAGCAGACCCCGGACTAGCGCATACAATGAGCAGTTCTTC
TRBV19,.,14,.,TRBJ2-6,CASRPNRGANVLTF,TGTGCCAGTAGGCCAAACAGAGGGGCCAACGTCCTGACTTTC
TRBV5-6,.,17,few,TRBJ1-3,CASSLASAAVPGNTIYF,TGTGCCAGCAGCTTGGCGTCGGCGGCGGTGCCTGGAAACACCATATATTTT
TRBV11-2,.,13,.,TRBJ2-2,CASSLSSPGELFF,TGTGCCAGCAGCTTATCGTCCCCCGGGGAGCTGTTTTTT
TRBV30,TRBD2,16,.,TRBJ2-7,CAWSGQLAGNTYEQYF,TGTGCCTGGAGTGGACAGCTAGCGGGGAATACCTACGAGCAGTACTTC
TRBV7-2,.,11,.,TRBJ2-1,CASSLAGQQFF,TGTGCCAGCAGCTTAGCTGGGCAGCAGTTCTTC
TRBV28,TRBD2,15,.,TRBJ2-7,CASSLAGGGTYEQYF,TGTGCCAGCAGTTTGGCCGGGGGGGGAACCTACGAGCAGTACTTC
TRBV6-5,.,15,.,TRBJ1-1,CASSRRTGLGSEAFF,TGTGCCAGCAGTCGCAGAACAGGGCTGGGGTCTGAAGCTTTCTTT
TRBV11-3,TRBD2,17,.,TRBJ2-2,CASSAGGGLTNTGELFF,TGTGCCAGCAGCGCGGGGGGGGGACTAACGAACACCGGGGAGCTGTTTTTT
TRBV27,TRBD2,17,once,TRBJ2-2,CASSSRNGLGNTGELFF,TGTGCCAGCAGTTCTAGGAACGGACTAGGGAACACCGGGGAGCTGTTTTTT